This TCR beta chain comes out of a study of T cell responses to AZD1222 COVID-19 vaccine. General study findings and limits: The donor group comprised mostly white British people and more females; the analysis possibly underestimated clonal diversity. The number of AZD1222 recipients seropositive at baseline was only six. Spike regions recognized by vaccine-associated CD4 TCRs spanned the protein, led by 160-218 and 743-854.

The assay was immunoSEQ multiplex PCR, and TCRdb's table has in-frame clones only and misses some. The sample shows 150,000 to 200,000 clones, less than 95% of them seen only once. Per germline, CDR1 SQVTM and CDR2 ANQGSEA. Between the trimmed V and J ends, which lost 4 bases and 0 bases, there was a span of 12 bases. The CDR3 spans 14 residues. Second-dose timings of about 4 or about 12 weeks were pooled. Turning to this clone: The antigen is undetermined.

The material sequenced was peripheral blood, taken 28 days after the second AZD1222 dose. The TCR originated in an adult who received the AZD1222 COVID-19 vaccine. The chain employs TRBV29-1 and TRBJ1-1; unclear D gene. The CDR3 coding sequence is TGCAGCGTTGGTGAGTGGCCGATGAACACTGAAGCTTTCTTT. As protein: CSVGEWPMNTEAFF.